This TCR beta chain was captured by sequencing in a study of immune cell composition in non-small cell lung cancer. Of note for this clone: Its cognate antigen is unknown.

This CDR3 region has 15 residues. Looked up from germline, CDR1 is LNHDA and CDR2 is SQIVND (reference sequence). Trimming took off 3 bases at V and 1 base at J, with 12 bases between the two ends. Whole-study results and caveats: Roughly 75% of squamous and roughly 34% of adenocarcinoma cases had tumour-associated clones >0.5%.

Some clones are missing from TCRdb's copy, which holds only in-frame ones; the method was immunoSEQ multiplex PCR. The data hold about 9,100 clones, with 65% to 70% observed a single time. This receptor was identified in a human donor with non-small cell lung cancer. The chain couples TRBV19 to TRBJ1-1, with D perhaps TRBD1 (6 bases). The sequencing sample was made of lung tumor tissue. CDR3 nucleotide sequence: TGTGCCAGTAGTATTCCGGGGGCAGGGAACACTGAAGCTTTCTTT. Translated, it gives CASSIPGAGNTEAFF.